This T cell receptor (beta chain) emerged from a study of T cells in Graves' hyperthyroidism and ophthalmopathy. Study-wide results and caveats: Among clonotypes expanded in thyroid above 0.001, most were also found in blood.

The CDR3 regions of TCR beta were amplified from RNA transcripts. The HTBI primer set served for first-round RT-PCR of the TCR CDR3. TCRdb reanalysed the multiplex PCR reads using MiXCR and keeps one entry per CDR3 protein. The sample shows approximately 330,000 distinct CDR3 sequences, about 13% of them seen only once. Germline V CDR1 and CDR2: SGHVS, FQNEAQ. This CDR3 comprises 17 residues. V lost 5 bases, J lost 0 bases, and 14 bases lay in between. Among ophthalmopathy patients, the Clinical Activity Score reached at least 3, the NOSPECS grade reached at least 4, and duration remained under 3 months. Ten or more counts support this clonotype. Its antigen is as yet unknown.

The rearrangement links TRBV7-8 to TRBJ2-6; D is possibly TRBD2 (5 bases). The TCR comes from a woman in her thirties or forties with Graves' ophthalmopathy. Material: blood. CDR3 sequence: CASSQDLLASGANVLTF. DNA for the CDR3: TGTGCCAGCAGCCAGGACTTATTGGCCTCTGGGGCCAACGTCCTGACTTTC.